The next 21 T cell receptor beta chains were all read from a single sample in a study of T-cell memory formation after mild COVID-19. TCRdb analysed the 5' RACE reads with MiXCR anew, one entry per CDR3 protein. This repertoire shows about 560,000 distinct CDR3 sequences, 15% to 20% found once; its top ten account for roughly 8.2%. Sequencing was performed on PBMCs or a T cell subset sorted from them (not recorded which). These receptors all come from an adult woman who had mild COVID-19 (a few samples of this study predate the infection). Cell type and time point are not known.

This CDR3 is CASRKDRGVDTQYF. The CDR3 nucleotides read TGTGCCAGCAGAAAGGACAGAGGAGTTGATACGCAGTATTTT. J is TRBJ2-3 and V is TRBV6-5, with D maybe TRBD1 (6 bases). Germline V gene data show CDR1 as MNHEY and CDR2 as SVGAGI. CDR3 length: 14 amino acids. The germline V and J ends were trimmed by 6 bases and 6 bases, with 16 bases remaining between them.

The chain employs TRBV6-2 or TRBV6-3 and TRBJ1-5; D not certain. The CDR3 consists of 16 residues. The V end was cut by 6 bases, the J end by 3 bases, with 18 bases between. Germline V CDR1 and CDR2: MNHEY, SVGEGT. CDR3 bases: TGTGCCAGCAGCCCCCGGAGGGTACAGCTCAATCAGCCCCAGCATTTT. This encodes CASSPRRVQLNQPQHF.

This clonotype turned up a few times. This sequence joins TRBV7-9 and TRBJ2-5; weak D call: TRBD2 (6 bases). Trimming shortened V by 3 bases and J by 2 bases, and 22 bases separated the two germline ends. Germline V CDR1 and CDR2: SEHNR, FQNEAQ (reference sequence). The CDR3 totals 18 residues. The CDR3 reads CASSFFGSRGVSQETQYF. Here the CDR3 DNA reads TGTGCCAGCAGCTTTTTCGGGAGCCGAGGGGTTTCACAAGAGACCCAGTACTTC.

The chain combines TRBV6-2 or TRBV6-3 with TRBJ2-1; D may match TRBD1 or TRBD2 (5 bases each). V gave up 5 bases and J gave up 4 bases, with 24 bases separating them. The CDR3 is 18 residues long. Germline loops: CDR1 MNHEY, CDR2 SVGEGT. The chain's CDR3 is CASSQRVGVRPVYNEQFF. DNA of the CDR3: TGTGCCAGCAGTCAACGGGTGGGGGTTCGCCCCGTTTACAATGAGCAGTTCTTC.

This clonotype has a handful of counts. This chain links TRBV30 with TRBJ2-1, with D possibly being TRBD1 (5 bases). The length of the CDR3 is 11 residues. Germline V gene sequence: CDR1 GTSNPN, CDR2 SVGIG (reference sequence). V dropped 5 bases and J dropped 7 bases, with 9 bases sitting between them. The CDR3 is CAWGAGNEQFF. CDR3 in DNA: TGTGCCTGGGGGGCCGGGAATGAGCAGTTCTTC. Drawing the rest from reference TRBV30 and TRBJ2-1, the complete variable domain is SQTIHQWPATLVQPVGSPLSLECTVEGTSNPNLYWYRQAAGRGLQLLFYSVGIGQISSEVPQNLSASRPQDRQFILSSKKLLLSDSGFYLCAWGAGNEQFFGPGTRLTVL.

This clonotype was seen a few times. V gene TRBV12-3 or TRBV12-4 combines with J gene TRBJ1-3; the D gene is possibly TRBD1 (6 bases). Trimming removed 0 bases at V and 0 bases at J, with 12 bases between. The CDR3 runs to 17 residues. CDR3 loop: CASSLALGQGSGNTIYF. The DNA of the CDR3 is TGTGCCAGCAGTTTAGCTTTGGGACAAGGCTCTGGAAACACCATATATTTT.

The chain employs TRBV29-1 and TRBJ2-7, with D uncertain. V lost 4 bases, J lost 2 bases, and 9 bases lay in between. Germline V gives CDR1 SQVTM, CDR2 ANQGSEA. The CDR3 loop spans 12 amino acids. The CDR3 nucleotides read TGCAGCGTTGGGGCCGGACCCTACGAGCAGTACTTC. It is translated as CSVGAGPYEQYF.

The rearrangement joins TRBV20-1 to TRBJ2-5, with 9 positions matching TRBD1. Germline-derived CDR1 and CDR2 are DFQATT and SNEGSKA (reference sequence). Unmatched junction bases numbered 10, after V lost 6 bases and J lost 5 bases. This CDR3 region has 14 residues. The CDR3 reads CSALRTGGGETQYF. In DNA form, the CDR3 reads TGCAGTGCCCTTCGAACAGGGGGCGGGGAGACCCAGTACTTC.

The V call is TRBV20-1, the J call TRBJ2-1; TRBD1 is a possible D gene (6 bases). CDR3 length: 15 residues. The germline V and J ends were trimmed by 4 bases and 0 bases, with 13 bases remaining between them. The germline V gene has CDR1 DFQATT and CDR2 SNEGSKA (reference sequence). CDR3 residues: CSAIQGSSSYNEQFF. The CDR3 bases are TGCAGTGCTATCCAGGGGTCGAGCTCCTACAATGAGCAGTTCTTC.

The gene calls are TRBV4-1 and TRBJ2-1; 9 nucleotides agree with TRBD1. The V gene's germline CDR1 is MGHRA and CDR2 YSYEKL. V shed 1 base, J shed 7 bases, and the junction held 8 bases outside the gene matches. The CDR3 contains 16 residues. The CDR3 DNA reads as TGCGCCAGCAGCCAAGTGCTCGGACAGGGGTTGAATGAGCAGTTCTTC. This gives the protein CASSQVLGQGLNEQFF.

This clonotype was found a few times. The chain links TRBV29-1 to TRBJ2-3; D is unresolved. Germline assignment: CDR1 SQVTM and CDR2 ANQGSEA. The CDR3 totals 12 residues. The chain's CDR3 is CTSSQSTDTQYF. Written as DNA, the CDR3 is TGCACCTCGTCGCAGTCAACAGATACGCAGTATTTT.

The rearrangement uses TRBV7-7 and TRBJ2-5; 10 nucleotides line up with TRBD1. Germline V gene lookup returns CDR1 SSHAT and CDR2 FNYEAQ (reference sequence). The CDR3 runs to 14 residues. The J segment lost 9 bases and the V segment lost 3 bases, leaving 7 bases of the junction unmatched. CDR3 in amino acids: CASSFSGTGEAQYF. The CDR3 DNA reads as TGTGCCAGCAGCTTCTCCGGGACAGGGGAAGCCCAGTACTTC.

This clonotype was counted a few times. The chain has TRBV6-6 and TRBJ2-7, with 9 bases matching TRBD2. V lost 0 bases, J lost 2 bases, and 5 bases stayed unmatched. Per germline, CDR1 MNHNY and CDR2 SVGAGI (reference sequence). The CDR3 is 16 residues long. The CDR3 DNA reads TGTGCCAGCAGTTACTCGACTAGCGGCACTCCCTACGAGCAGTACTTC. Residues: CASSYSTSGTPYEQYF.

This chain uses TRBV11-2 with TRBJ2-1, with 14 bases that match TRBD2. This CDR3 has 16 amino acids. The germline V gene encodes CDR1 SGHAT and CDR2 FQNNGV. V shed 5 bases, J shed 6 bases, and the junction held 6 bases outside the gene matches. This CDR3 is CASSPRGLAGVNEQFF. CDR3 nucleotide sequence: TGTGCCAGCAGCCCGCGGGGACTAGCGGGGGTCAATGAGCAGTTCTTC.

This clonotype was picked up a small number of times. The chain carries TRBV27 and TRBJ2-7, with a weak D call TRBD2 (6 bases). The germline V and J ends were trimmed by 6 bases and 3 bases, with 18 bases remaining between them. CDR1 MNHEY and CDR2 SMNVEV come from the germline V gene (reference sequence). The CDR3 loop spans 15 amino acids. The CDR3 nucleotides are TGTGCCAGCAGACGGGACTCTGATATTAACTACGAGCAGTACTTC. Translation gives CASRRDSDINYEQYF.

There are a few counts of this clonotype. The chain has TRBV6-2 or TRBV6-3 and TRBJ2-7; 7 nucleotides match TRBD2. V was pared by 2 bases and J by 1 base, with 2 bases of the junction left unmatched. This CDR3 is 14 amino acids long. Per germline, CDR1 MNHEY and CDR2 SVGEGT. Here the CDR3 reads CASSYERGSYEQYF. DNA for the CDR3: TGTGCCAGCAGTTACGAGCGGGGTTCCTACGAGCAGTACTTC.

This clonotype showed up just a few times. The J gene is TRBJ2-2, the V gene TRBV7-6, with 10 bases that match TRBD2. The CDR3 totals 16 residues. From germline, CDR1 is SGHVS and CDR2 FNYEAQ. J lost 4 bases, V lost 2 bases, and 4 bases had no gene match. The CDR3 loop reads CASSLRLAGPTGELFF. CDR3 sequence (DNA): TGTGCCAGCAGCTTACGACTAGCGGGCCCCACCGGGGAGCTGTTTTTT.

This clonotype has more than one count but fewer than ten. This chain uses TRBV4-2 with TRBJ2-3; D gene unclear. V lost 0 bases and J lost 2, with 18 bases in between. This CDR3 is 18 amino acids long. The germline V gene has CDR1 LGHNA and CDR2 YNFKEQ. DNA of the CDR3: TGTGCCAGCAGCCAAGATCCAGATGGCGTAGCAATCACAGATACGCAGTATTTT. It yields the protein CASSQDPDGVAITDTQYF.

The table lists this clonotype with a few counts. This chain connects TRBV9 to TRBJ1-6; the match to TRBD1 covers 11 bases. J gave up 9 bases and V 3 bases, and 5 bases lay outside the gene matches. The CDR3 has 15 residues. Looked up from germline, CDR1 is SGDLS and CDR2 is YYNGEE. CDR3 region: CASSASGTGGSPLHF. The CDR3 DNA sequence: TGTGCCAGCAGCGCATCCGGGACAGGGGGTTCACCCCTCCACTTT.

The rearrangement joins TRBV7-2 to TRBJ2-7; 13 nucleotides align to TRBD2. Germline values: CDR1 SGHTA, CDR2 FQGNSA. The CDR3 runs 13 residues. With V trimmed by 5 bases and J by 12 bases, 7 bases remained unmatched. CDR3 sequence (DNA): TGTGCCAGCAGCCCCGGACTAGCGGGAGCGCTGTACTTC. Translation gives CASSPGLAGALYF.

The CDR3 here is CSARNFRGSEQYF. CDR3 coding DNA: TGCAGTGCTAGAAATTTCCGGGGAAGCGAGCAGTACTTC. The rearrangement uses TRBV20-1 and TRBJ2-7; possibly TRBD2 for D (5 bases). This CDR3 is 13 amino acids long. Trimming took off 2 bases at V and 6 bases at J, with 14 bases between the two ends. The germline gives CDR1 DFQATT, CDR2 SNEGSKA (reference sequence).